The sequence of this TCR beta chain was determined in a study of cytomegalovirus exposure and HLA in healthy donors. Both 60 Vbeta primers and 13 Jbeta primers went into the PCR. Clones were read by immunoSEQ multiplex PCR, and TCRdb kept only the in-frame ones, dropping some. The sample has some 200,000 clones; less than 90% are singletons. The receptor comes from a man aged 45-65 years in good health and CMV-seronegative. Sequences were obtained from PBMCs.

The CDR3 DNA is TGTGCCAGCAGCCAAGCCCCCGACAGGGGCGGAAACACCATATATTTT. Translating it yields CASSQAPDRGGNTIYF. The chain employs TRBV4-2 and TRBJ1-3; the match to TRBD1 covers 8 bases. The CDR3 is 16 amino acids. Losses at the gene ends were 1 base for V and 4 bases for J; bases not matched to a gene: 6. Germline loops: CDR1 LGHNA, CDR2 YNFKEQ.